Below, 21 T cell receptor beta chains from the same sample are listed, as sequenced in a study of T cell responses to AZD1222 COVID-19 vaccine. TCRdb's table, derived via immunoSEQ multiplex PCR, lists solely in-frame clones and lacks some. Seen here are about 100,000 clones, about 85% observed once, and the top ten hold around 2.3%. The source was peripheral blood, collected 28 days after the second AZD1222 dose. These receptors were obtained from an adult who received the AZD1222 COVID-19 vaccine.

This chain joins TRBV29-1 and TRBJ2-3; TRBD2 matches at 7 bases. Germline CDR1 is SQVTM and CDR2 is ANQGSEA. The junction had 15 bases not matched to a gene; V was cut back by 0 bases and J by 6 bases. The length of the CDR3 is 17 residues. The CDR3 spells CSVEDWRSLGREDTQYF. In nucleotides, the CDR3 is TGCAGCGTTGAAGATTGGCGCTCTCTAGGGAGGGAGGATACGCAGTATTTT.

The V gene is TRBV18, the J gene TRBJ2-7; D may correspond to TRBD1 or TRBD2 (7 bases each). Germline V gene data show CDR1 as KGHSH and CDR2 as LQKENI. The CDR3 covers 15 residues. V shed 3 bases and J shed 3 bases, with 15 bases lying between them. The CDR3 is CASSPRGGGDYEQYF. CDR3 DNA sequence: TGTGCCAGCTCACCCCGGGGAGGGGGCGACTACGAGCAGTACTTC.

The chain has TRBV20-1 and TRBJ2-5, with 7 bases matching TRBD2. J lost 13 bases, V lost 1 base, and 6 bases had no gene match. CDR1 and CDR2 from the germline V gene are DFQATT and SNEGSKA (reference sequence). The CDR3 sequence is 11 residues long. This CDR3 reads CSARVRLASYF. In DNA form, the CDR3 reads TGCAGTGCTAGAGTTAGACTAGCTTCGTACTTC.

This clone was detected a few times. DNA of the CDR3: TGCGCCAGCAGCATACGGACAGGGTTGAACACTGAAGCTTTCTTT. Protein: CASSIRTGLNTEAFF. This rearrangement joins TRBV5-1 to TRBJ1-1, with 8 bases fitting TRBD1. CDR3 size: 15 residues. Germline V gene lookup returns CDR1 SGHRS and CDR2 YFSETQ. Trimming at V came to 4 bases and at J to 0 bases, leaving 5 bases not matched to a gene.

The genes are TRBV5-4 and TRBJ1-2, with D tentatively TRBD1 (6 bases). There are 14 residues in the CDR3. V was shortened by 4 bases and J by 4 bases, with 14 bases between the two germline ends. The germline V gene has CDR1 SGHNT and CDR2 YYREEE (reference sequence). In DNA form, the CDR3 reads TGTGCCAGCAGCAAACAGGGCCCGGCCTATGGCTACACCTTC. It codes for CASSKQGPAYGYTF.

The chain couples TRBV11-2 to TRBJ1-6; no clear D. V lost 5 bases to trimming and J lost 9 bases, with 14 bases between them. There are 14 residues in the CDR3. Germline CDR1 reads SGHAT; CDR2 reads FQNNGV. The CDR3 DNA follows: TGTGCCAGCAGCCCCCCCGGGCAGGTTTCACCCCTCCACTTT. Amino acids: CASSPPGQVSPLHF. Full variable domain (outside the CDR3, taken from reference TRBV11-2 and TRBJ1-6): EAGVAQSPRYKIIEKRQSVAFWCNPISGHATLYWYQQILGQGPKLLIQFQNNGVVDDSQLPKDRFSAERLKGVDSTLKIQPAKLEDSAVYLCASSPPGQVSPLHFGNGTRLTVT.

This clone was seen just once. The chain recombines TRBV2 with TRBJ1-2, with no clear D. Germline assignment: CDR1 SNHLY and CDR2 FYNNEI. Trimming took 5 bases from V and 3 from J, leaving 10 bases between them. This CDR3 is 13 amino acids long. The CDR3 region is CASSKKLYYGYTF. The CDR3 region has the DNA TGTGCCAGCAGTAAAAAACTGTACTATGGCTACACCTTC. The full variable domain, completed using reference TRBV2 and TRBJ1-2, is EPEVTQTPSHQVTQMGQEVILRCVPISNHLYFYWYRQILGQKVEFLVSFYNNEISEKSEIFDDQFSVERPDGSNFTLKIRSTKLEDSAMYFCASSKKLYYGYTFGSGTRLTVV.

The chain combines TRBV13 with TRBJ1-5, with D uncertain. Trimming took 0 bases from V and 0 from J, leaving 12 bases between them. CDR3 size: 17 residues. Germline-derived CDR1 and CDR2 are PRHDT and FYEKMQ (reference sequence). The CDR3 here is CASSLGVMRDSNQPQHF. The CDR3 DNA follows: TGTGCCAGCAGCTTAGGAGTAATGAGGGATAGCAATCAGCCCCAGCATTTT.

This chain uses TRBV5-6 with TRBJ2-7, with 8 bases lining up with TRBD1. V was clipped by 0 bases and J by 5 bases; unmatched bases: 4. Germline CDR1 is SGHDT and CDR2 is YYEEEE. The CDR3 loop spans 14 amino acids. CDR3 nucleotide sequence: TGTGCCAGCAGCTTGGAGACAGGGGCCAACGAGCAGTACTTC. Translation gives CASSLETGANEQYF.

V usage is TRBV15 and J usage is TRBJ2-7; the D gene is possibly TRBD2 (5 bases). Trimming left V 0 bases short and J 2 bases short, with 20 bases between. CDR1 is LNHNV, CDR2 YYDKDF, per germline (reference sequence). The CDR3 sequence is 18 residues long. Here the CDR3 reads CATSRDLGRTEAAYEQYF. The CDR3 DNA reads TGTGCCACCAGCAGAGATCTAGGCAGGACGGAGGCTGCCTACGAGCAGTACTTC.

DNA for the CDR3: TGTGCCAGCAGCCCGGAGACGACTGAGCAGTTCTTC. This codes for CASSPETTEQFF. The V and J genes are TRBV7-8 and TRBJ2-1; no firm D call. V lost 5 bases, J lost 9 bases, and 11 bases lay in between. This CDR3 region has 12 residues. CDR1 SGHVS and CDR2 FQNEAQ come from the germline V gene.

As for this clone: The same CDR3 also results from other DNA sequences found in this sample. The chain's CDR3 is CASSSGTSGNNEQFF. The DNA for the CDR3 is TGTGCCAGCAGCTCGGGGACTAGCGGGAACAATGAGCAGTTCTTC. The V and J genes are TRBV7-3 and TRBJ2-1, with 13 positions matching TRBD2. The CDR3 totals 15 residues. Trimming cost V 4 bases and J 5 bases; bases outside gene matches: 2. Germline loops: CDR1 SGHTA, CDR2 FQGTGA. The full variable domain, in which reference TRBV7-3 and TRBJ2-1 provide the parts outside the CDR3, is GAGVSQTPSNKVTEKGKYVELRCDPISGHTALYWYRQSLGQGPEFLIYFQGTGAADDSGLPNDRFFAVRPEGSVSTLKIQRTERGDSAVYLCASSSGTSGNNEQFFGPGTRLTVL.

The chain links TRBV12-3 or TRBV12-4 to TRBJ1-5; D not certain. Trimming shortened V by 6 bases and J by 4 bases, and 4 bases separated the two germline ends. CDR3 length: 11 amino acids. The CDR3 DNA reads TGTGCCAGCAGCCTAAATCAGCCCCAGCATTTT. It specifies CASSLNQPQHF.

V is TRBV5-6 and J is TRBJ1-2, with TRBD1 matching over 9 bases. The CDR3 covers 15 residues. J gave up 3 bases and V 2 bases, and 5 bases lay outside the gene matches. Germline V gene data show CDR1 as SGHDT and CDR2 as YYEEEE. The CDR3 loop reads CASSFGTGRDYGYTF. CDR3 nucleotides: TGTGCCAGCAGCTTTGGGACAGGGAGGGACTATGGCTACACCTTC.

The chain couples TRBV11-2 to TRBJ2-7, with TRBD1 identical over 7 bases. The CDR3 spans 15 residues. The J segment lost 1 base and the V segment lost 5 bases, leaving 8 bases of the junction unmatched. CDR1 and CDR2 (germline): SGHAT, FQNNGV. The DNA of the CDR3 is TGTGCCAGCAGCGGAGCTTTGGGACAGTCCTACGAGCAGTACTTC. Encoded protein: CASSGALGQSYEQYF.

This clone was seen only once. V usage is TRBV9 and J usage is TRBJ2-2, with D maybe TRBD1 (6 bases). The CDR3 contains 16 residues. Germline V gene sequence: CDR1 SGDLS, CDR2 YYNGEE. V was shortened by 3 bases and J by 4 bases, with 16 bases between the two germline ends. This chain's CDR3 is CASSDPTGGGTGELFF. Written as DNA, the CDR3 is TGTGCCAGCAGCGACCCGACAGGAGGAGGCACCGGGGAGCTGTTTTTT.

The genes are TRBV18 and TRBJ1-2; D not resolved. Trimming removed 2 bases at V and 0 bases at J, with 7 bases between. Germline V gene lookup returns CDR1 KGHSH and CDR2 LQKENI. CDR3 length: 14 amino acids. Here the CDR3 DNA reads TGTGCCAGCTCACCAAGCGGAACTAACTATGGCTACACCTTC. Protein product: CASSPSGTNYGYTF.

The chain joins TRBV6-1 to TRBJ1-5; 8 bases are shared with TRBD1. This CDR3 spans 15 amino acids. CDR1 MNHNS and CDR2 SASEGT come from the germline V gene. V shed 1 base, J shed 1 base, and the junction held 0 bases outside the gene matches. CDR3 loop: CASSEGTGSNQPQHF. The CDR3 coding sequence is TGTGCCAGCAGTGAAGGGACAGGGAGCAATCAGCCCCAGCATTTT.

The chain has TRBV25-1 and TRBJ2-5, with 8 bases identical to TRBD1. Germline CDR1 reads MGHDK; CDR2 reads SYGVNS. V lost 9 bases, J lost 4 bases, and 7 bases stayed unmatched. This CDR3 region has 13 residues. CDR3 DNA sequence: TGTGCCAGTTCAGGGGGCGTTTCAGAGACCCAGTACTTC. Protein product: CASSGGVSETQYF. Variable domain in full (rest from reference TRBV25-1 and TRBJ2-5): EADIYQTPRYLVIGTGKKITLECSQTMGHDKMYWYQQDPGMELHLIHYSYGVNSTEKGDLSSESTVSRIRTEHFPLTLESARPSHTSQYLCASSGGVSETQYFGPGTRLLVL.

The chain is built from TRBV24-1 and TRBJ2-7; possible D gene TRBD1, 5 bases. V lost 2 bases and J 5 bases, leaving 12 bases between the germline ends. Germline lookup yields CDR1 KGHDR and CDR2 SFDVKD. The CDR3 extends over 14 amino acids. The CDR3 sequence is CATSDSWKGDEQYF. For the CDR3, the DNA is TGTGCCACCAGTGATTCGTGGAAAGGGGACGAGCAGTACTTC.

This clone is a singleton in its sample. This chain links TRBV29-1 with TRBJ1-3; D unresolved. V lost 4 bases and J 2 bases, leaving 12 bases between the germline ends. CDR1 is SQVTM and CDR2 is ANQGSEA in the germline V gene. There are 14 residues in the CDR3. This CDR3 is CSVGLGSAGNTIYF. The CDR3 DNA follows: TGCAGCGTTGGACTGGGGTCAGCTGGAAACACCATATATTTT.